This T cell receptor beta chain came from a study of beta chain features in type 1 diabetes. Study results and limitations: Among patients with Type 1 diabetes, TCRB CDR3s were moderately but significantly shorter in every one of the four CD4+ subsets. High-TCR-expressing cells could be over-represented by cDNA sequencing. The naive, central memory and Treg TCRB repertoires of patients appeared to be more similar to one another than those of healthy donors. PCR, the amplification step, might favor shorter templates, equally in patients and controls. Patients with type 1 diabetes carried fewer insertions and had more deletions at their VDJ junctions.

This clone was counted a single time. What it binds is not known. Every isolated RNA sample was fully reverse transcribed, so sequencing captured expressed TCRB transcripts. Clones were read by immunoSEQ multiplex PCR, and TCRdb kept only the in-frame ones, dropping some. The sample holds more than 300,000 clones, 8% to 10% seen once. The V end was cut by 2 bases, the J end by 6 bases, with 10 bases between. The CDR3 consists of 14 residues. Germline V lookup: CDR1 MNHEY, CDR2 SVGAGI. Sequencing was performed on central memory CD4+ T cells from blood. The chain combines TRBV6-5 with TRBJ2-2, with D perhaps TRBD1 (5 bases). This sequence was found in a man under 40 with type 1 diabetes. The DNA of the CDR3 is TGTGCCAGCAGTTACAGGGGAAATGCCGGGGAGCTGTTTTTT. Residues: CASSYRGNAGELFF.